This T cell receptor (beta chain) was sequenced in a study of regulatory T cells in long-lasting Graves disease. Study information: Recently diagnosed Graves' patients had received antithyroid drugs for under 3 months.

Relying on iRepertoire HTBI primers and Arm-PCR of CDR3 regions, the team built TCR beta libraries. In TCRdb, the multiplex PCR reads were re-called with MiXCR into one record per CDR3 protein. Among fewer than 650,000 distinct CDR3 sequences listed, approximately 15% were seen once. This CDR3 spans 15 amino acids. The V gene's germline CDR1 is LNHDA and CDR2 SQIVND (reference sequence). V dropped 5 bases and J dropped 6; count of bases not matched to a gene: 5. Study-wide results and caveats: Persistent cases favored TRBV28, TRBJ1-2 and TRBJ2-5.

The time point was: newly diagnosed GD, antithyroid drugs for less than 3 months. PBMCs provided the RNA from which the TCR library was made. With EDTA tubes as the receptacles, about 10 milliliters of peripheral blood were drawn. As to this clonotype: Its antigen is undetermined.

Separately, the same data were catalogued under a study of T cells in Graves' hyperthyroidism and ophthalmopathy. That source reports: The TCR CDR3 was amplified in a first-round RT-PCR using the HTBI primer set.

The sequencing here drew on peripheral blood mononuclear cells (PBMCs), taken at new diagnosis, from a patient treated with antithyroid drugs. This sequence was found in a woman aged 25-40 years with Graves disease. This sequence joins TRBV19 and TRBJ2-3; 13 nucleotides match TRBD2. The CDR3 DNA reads TGTGCCAGTAGTTCCGGGACTAGCGGGAAGGATACGCAGTATTTT. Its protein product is CASSSGTSGKDTQYF. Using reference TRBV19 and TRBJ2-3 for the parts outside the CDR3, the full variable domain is DGGITQSPKYLFRKEGQNVTLSCEQNLNHDAMYWYRQDPGQGLRLIYYSQIVNDFQKGDIAEGYSVSREKKESFPLTVTSAQKNPTAFYLCASSSGTSGKDTQYFGPGTRLTVL.